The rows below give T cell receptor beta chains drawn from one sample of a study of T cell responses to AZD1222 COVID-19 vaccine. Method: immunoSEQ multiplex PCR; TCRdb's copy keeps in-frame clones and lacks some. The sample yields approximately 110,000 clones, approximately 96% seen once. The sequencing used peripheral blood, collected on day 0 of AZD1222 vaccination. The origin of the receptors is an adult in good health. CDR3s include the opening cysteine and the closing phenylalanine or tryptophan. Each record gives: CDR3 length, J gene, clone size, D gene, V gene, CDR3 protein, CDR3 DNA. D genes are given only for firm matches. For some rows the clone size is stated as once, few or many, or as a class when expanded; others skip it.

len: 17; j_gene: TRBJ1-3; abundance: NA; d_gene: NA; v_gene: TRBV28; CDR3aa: CASRGHRVSMAGNTIYF; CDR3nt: TGTGCCAGCAGGGGCCACAGGGTTTCAATGGCTGGAAACACCATATATTTT
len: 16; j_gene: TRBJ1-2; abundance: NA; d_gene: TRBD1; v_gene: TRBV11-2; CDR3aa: CASSLDRGRGNYGYTF; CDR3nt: TGTGCCAGCAGCTTAGATCGGGGCAGGGGGAACTATGGCTACACCTTC
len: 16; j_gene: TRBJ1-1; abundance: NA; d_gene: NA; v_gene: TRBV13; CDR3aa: CASSRTRGQRHTEAFF; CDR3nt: TGTGCCAGCAGCCGAACTCGAGGACAGAGACACACTGAAGCTTTCTTT
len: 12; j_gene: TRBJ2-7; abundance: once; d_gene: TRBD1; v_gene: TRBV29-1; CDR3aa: CSVGGQTYEQYF; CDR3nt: TGCAGCGTAGGGGGACAGACCTACGAGCAGTACTTC
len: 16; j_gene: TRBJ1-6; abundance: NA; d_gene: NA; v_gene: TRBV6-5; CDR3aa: CASSFTNTLANSPLHF; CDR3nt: TGTGCCAGCAGTTTTACAAATACTCTCGCTAATTCACCCCTCCACTTT
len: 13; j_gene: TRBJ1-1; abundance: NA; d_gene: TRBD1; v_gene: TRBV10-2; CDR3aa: CASRAGQGEKAFF; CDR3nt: TGCGCCAGCAGGGCTGGACAGGGGGAAAAAGCTTTCTTT
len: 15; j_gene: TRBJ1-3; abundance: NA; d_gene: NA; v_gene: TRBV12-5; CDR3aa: CASGRDSHSGNTIYF; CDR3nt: TGTGCTAGTGGCAGGGACTCCCACTCTGGAAACACCATATATTTT
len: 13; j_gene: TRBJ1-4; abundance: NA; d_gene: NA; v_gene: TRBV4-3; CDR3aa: CASSQDLGEKLFF; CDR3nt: TGCGCCAGCAGCCAAGATCTAGGGGAAAAACTGTTTTTT
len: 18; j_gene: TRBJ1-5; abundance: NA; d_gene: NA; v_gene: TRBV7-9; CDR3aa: CASSLEYYNGNSNQPQHF; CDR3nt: TGTGCCAGCAGCTTAGAGTATTACAATGGGAATAGCAATCAGCCCCAGCATTTT
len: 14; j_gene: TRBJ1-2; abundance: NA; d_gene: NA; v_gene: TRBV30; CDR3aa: CAWSSRLDGDGYTF; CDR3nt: TGTGCCTGGAGTAGTCGGCTGGACGGGGATGGCTACACCTTC
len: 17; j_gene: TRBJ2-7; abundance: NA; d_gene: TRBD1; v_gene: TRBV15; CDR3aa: CATSRDYRGSPSYEQYF; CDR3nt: TGTGCCACCAGCAGGGATTACAGGGGTTCCCCATCCTACGAGCAGTACTTC
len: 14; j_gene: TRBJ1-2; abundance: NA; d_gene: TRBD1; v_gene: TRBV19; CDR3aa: CASSTQGANYGYTF; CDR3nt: TGTGCCAGTAGTACACAGGGGGCTAACTATGGCTACACCTTC
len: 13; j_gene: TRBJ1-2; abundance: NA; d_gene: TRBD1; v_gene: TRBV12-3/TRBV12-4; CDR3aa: CASSLIGGGGYTF; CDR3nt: TGTGCCAGCAGTTTAATAGGGGGCGGCGGCTACACCTTC
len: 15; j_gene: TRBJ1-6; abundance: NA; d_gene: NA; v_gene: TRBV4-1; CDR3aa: CASSQEYRKNSPLHF; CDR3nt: TGCGCCAGCAGCCAAGAATACAGGAAGAATTCACCCCTCCACTTT
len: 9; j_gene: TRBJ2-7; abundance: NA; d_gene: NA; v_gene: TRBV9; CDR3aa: CPLTDEQYF; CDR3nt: TGTCCTCTAACCGACGAGCAGTACTTC
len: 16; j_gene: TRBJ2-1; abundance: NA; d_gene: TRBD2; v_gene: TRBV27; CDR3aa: CASRELAGVPYNEQFF; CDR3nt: TGTGCCAGCAGGGAACTAGCGGGAGTACCCTACAATGAGCAGTTCTTC
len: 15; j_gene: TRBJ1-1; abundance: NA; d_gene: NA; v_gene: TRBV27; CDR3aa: CASSSTRRGNTEAFF; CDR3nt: TGTGCCAGCAGTTCAACCCGGAGGGGGAACACTGAAGCTTTCTTT
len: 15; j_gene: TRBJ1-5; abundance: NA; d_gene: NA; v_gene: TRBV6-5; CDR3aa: CASSPTGDSNQPQHF; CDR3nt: TGTGCCAGCAGCCCCACAGGAGATAGCAATCAGCCCCAGCATTTT
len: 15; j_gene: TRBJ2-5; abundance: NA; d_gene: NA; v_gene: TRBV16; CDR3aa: CASSQGPRRQETQYF; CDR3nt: TGTGCCAGCAGCCAAGGCCCACGGCGGCAAGAGACCCAGTACTTC
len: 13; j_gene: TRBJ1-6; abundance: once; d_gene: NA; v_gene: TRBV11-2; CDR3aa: CASSLTRNSPLHF; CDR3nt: TGTGCCAGCAGCTTGACGAGAAATTCACCCCTCCACTTT
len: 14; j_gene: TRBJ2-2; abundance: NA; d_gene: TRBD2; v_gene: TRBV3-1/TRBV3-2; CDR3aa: CASMRGGDTGELFF; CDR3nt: TGTGCCAGCATGCGGGGGGGCGACACCGGGGAGCTGTTTTTT
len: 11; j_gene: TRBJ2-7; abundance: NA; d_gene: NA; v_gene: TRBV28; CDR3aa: CASSLYDGQYF; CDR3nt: TGTGCCAGCAGTTTATATGACGGGCAGTACTTC
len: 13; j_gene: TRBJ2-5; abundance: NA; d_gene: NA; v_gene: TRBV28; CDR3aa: CASIDAGWKTQYF; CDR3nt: TGTGCCAGCATTGATGCGGGTTGGAAGACCCAGTACTTC
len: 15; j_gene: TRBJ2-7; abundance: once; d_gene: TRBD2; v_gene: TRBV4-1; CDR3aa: CASSQAAGGPYEQYF; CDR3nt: TGCGCCAGCAGCCAAGCAGCGGGAGGGCCTTACGAGCAGTACTTC
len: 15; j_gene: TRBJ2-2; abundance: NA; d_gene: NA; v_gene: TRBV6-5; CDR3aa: CASKAEGMDTGELFF; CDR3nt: TGTGCCAGCAAAGCCGAGGGGATGGACACCGGGGAGCTGTTTTTT
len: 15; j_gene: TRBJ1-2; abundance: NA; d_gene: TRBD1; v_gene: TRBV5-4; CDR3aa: CASSYPTGGPGGYTF; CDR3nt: TGTGCCAGCAGCTACCCGACAGGGGGCCCTGGAGGCTACACCTTC
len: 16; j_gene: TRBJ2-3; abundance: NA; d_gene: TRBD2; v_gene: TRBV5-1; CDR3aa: CASSPAAGGSTDTQYF; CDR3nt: TGCGCCAGCAGCCCGGCGGCGGGAGGGAGCACAGATACGCAGTATTTT
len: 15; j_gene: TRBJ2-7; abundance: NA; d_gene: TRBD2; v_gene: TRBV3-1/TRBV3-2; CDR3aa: CASSQEAGGPHEQYF; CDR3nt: TGTGCCAGCAGCCAAGAGGCGGGAGGGCCGCACGAGCAGTACTTC
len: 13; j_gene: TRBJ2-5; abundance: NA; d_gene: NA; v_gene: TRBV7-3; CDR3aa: CASSLKGGETQYF; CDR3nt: TGTGCCAGCAGCCTAAAGGGGGGAGAGACCCAGTACTTC
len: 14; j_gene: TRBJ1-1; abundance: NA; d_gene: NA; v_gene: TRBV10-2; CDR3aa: CASSGLVMNTEAFF; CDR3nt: TGCGCCAGCAGTGGTTTGGTTATGAACACTGAAGCTTTCTTT
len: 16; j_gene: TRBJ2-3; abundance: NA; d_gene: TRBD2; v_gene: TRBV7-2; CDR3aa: CASSFVAGVYADTQYF; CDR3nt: TGTGCCAGCAGCTTCGTAGCGGGGGTGTACGCAGATACGCAGTATTTT
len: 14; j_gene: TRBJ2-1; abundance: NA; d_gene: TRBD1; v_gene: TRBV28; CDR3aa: CASRPDREYNEQFF; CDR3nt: TGTGCCAGCCGCCCGGACAGGGAATACAATGAGCAGTTCTTC
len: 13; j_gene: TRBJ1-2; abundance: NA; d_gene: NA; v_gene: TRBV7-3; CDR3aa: CASSLSPDHGYTF; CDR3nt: TGTGCCAGCAGCTTGAGTCCCGACCATGGCTACACCTTC
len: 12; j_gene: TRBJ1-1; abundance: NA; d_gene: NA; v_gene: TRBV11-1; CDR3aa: CASSLVGREAFF; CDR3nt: TGTGCCAGCAGCTTAGTCGGGAGGGAAGCTTTCTTT
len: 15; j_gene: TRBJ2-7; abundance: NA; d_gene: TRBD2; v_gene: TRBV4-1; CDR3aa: CASSQPLAGGGEQYF; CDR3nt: TGCGCCAGCAGCCAACCACTAGCGGGAGGCGGCGAGCAGTACTTC
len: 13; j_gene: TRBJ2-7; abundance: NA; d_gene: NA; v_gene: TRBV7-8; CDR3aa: CASGLAGSLEQYF; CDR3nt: TGTGCCAGCGGCCTGGCGGGTTCTCTTGAGCAGTACTTC
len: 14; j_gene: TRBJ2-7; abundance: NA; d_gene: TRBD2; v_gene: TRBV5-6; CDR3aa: CASSFSGGTYEQYF; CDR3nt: TGTGCCAGCAGCTTTTCCGGGGGGACTTACGAGCAGTACTTC
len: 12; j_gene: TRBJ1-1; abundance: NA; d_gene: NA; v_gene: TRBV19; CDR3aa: CASRGENTEAFF; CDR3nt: TGTGCCAGCCGTGGAGAGAACACTGAAGCTTTCTTT
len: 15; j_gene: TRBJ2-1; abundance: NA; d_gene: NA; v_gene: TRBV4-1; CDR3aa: CASSQERRNGFEQFF; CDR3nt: TGCGCCAGCAGCCAAGAACGTCGCAATGGGTTCGAGCAGTTCTTC
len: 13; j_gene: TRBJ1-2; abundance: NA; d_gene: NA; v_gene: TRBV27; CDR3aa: CASRKQGGYGYTF; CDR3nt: TGTGCCAGCAGAAAACAGGGAGGATATGGCTACACCTTC
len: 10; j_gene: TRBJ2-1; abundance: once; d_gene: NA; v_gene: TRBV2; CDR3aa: CAILDNEQFF; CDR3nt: TGTGCCATCTTGGACAATGAGCAGTTCTTC
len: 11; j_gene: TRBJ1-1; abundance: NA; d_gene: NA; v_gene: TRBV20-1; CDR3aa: CSATTTTEAFF; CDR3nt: TGCAGTGCTACGACGACAACTGAAGCTTTCTTT
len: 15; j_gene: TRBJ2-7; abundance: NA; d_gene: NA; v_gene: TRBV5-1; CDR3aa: CASSFDETRSYEQYF; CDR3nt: TGCGCCAGCAGCTTTGACGAGACTCGAAGCTACGAGCAGTACTTC
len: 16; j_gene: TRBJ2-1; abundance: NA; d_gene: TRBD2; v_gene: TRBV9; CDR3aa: CASSGPSGEDYNEQFF; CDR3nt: TGTGCCAGCAGCGGTCCTAGCGGAGAGGATTACAATGAGCAGTTCTTC
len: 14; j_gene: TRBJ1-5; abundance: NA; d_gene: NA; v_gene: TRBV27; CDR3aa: CASSSGDSNQPQHF; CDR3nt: TGTGCCAGCAGTTCGGGGGACAGCAATCAGCCCCAGCATTTT